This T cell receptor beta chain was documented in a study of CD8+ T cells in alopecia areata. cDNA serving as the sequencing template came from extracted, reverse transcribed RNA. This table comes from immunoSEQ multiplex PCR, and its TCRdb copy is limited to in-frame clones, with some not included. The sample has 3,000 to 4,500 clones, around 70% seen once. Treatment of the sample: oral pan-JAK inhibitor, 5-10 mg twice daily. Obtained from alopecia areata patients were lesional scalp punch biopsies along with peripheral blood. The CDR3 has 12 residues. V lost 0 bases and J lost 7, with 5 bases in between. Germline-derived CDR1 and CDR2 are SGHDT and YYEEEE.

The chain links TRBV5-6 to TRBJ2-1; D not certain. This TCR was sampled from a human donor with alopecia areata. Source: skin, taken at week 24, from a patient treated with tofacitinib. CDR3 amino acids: CASSLDPNEQFF. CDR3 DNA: TGTGCCAGCAGCTTGGACCCAAATGAGCAGTTCTTC. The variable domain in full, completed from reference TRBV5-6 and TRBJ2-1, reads DAGVTQSPTHLIKTRGQQVTLRCSPKSGHDTVSWYQQALGQGPQFIFQYYEEEERQRGNFPDRFSGHQFPNYSSELNVNALLLGDSALYLCASSLDPNEQFFGPGTRLTVL.